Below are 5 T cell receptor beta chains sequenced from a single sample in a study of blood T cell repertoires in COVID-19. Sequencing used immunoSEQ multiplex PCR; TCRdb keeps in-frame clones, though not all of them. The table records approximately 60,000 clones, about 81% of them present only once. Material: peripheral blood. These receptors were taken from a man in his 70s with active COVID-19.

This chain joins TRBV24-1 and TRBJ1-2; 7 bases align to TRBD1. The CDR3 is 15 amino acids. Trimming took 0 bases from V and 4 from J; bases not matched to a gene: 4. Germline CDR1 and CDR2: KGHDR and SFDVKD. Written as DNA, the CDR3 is TGTGCCACCAGTGATTTGCGACAGGGTCCCTATGGCTACACCTTC. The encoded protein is CATSDLRQGPYGYTF.

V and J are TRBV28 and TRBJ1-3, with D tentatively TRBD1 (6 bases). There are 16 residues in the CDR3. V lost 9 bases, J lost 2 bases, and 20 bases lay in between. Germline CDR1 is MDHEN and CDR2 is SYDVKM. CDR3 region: CASLGFTGKTGNTIYF. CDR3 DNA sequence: TGTGCCAGTTTGGGGTTTACAGGGAAAACTGGAAACACCATATATTTT. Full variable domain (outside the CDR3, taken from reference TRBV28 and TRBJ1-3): DVKVTQSSRYLVKRTGEKVFLECVQDMDHENMFWYRQDPGLGLRLIYFSYDVKMKEKGDIPEGYSVSREKKERFSLILESASTNQTSMYLCASLGFTGKTGNTIYFGEGSWLTVV.

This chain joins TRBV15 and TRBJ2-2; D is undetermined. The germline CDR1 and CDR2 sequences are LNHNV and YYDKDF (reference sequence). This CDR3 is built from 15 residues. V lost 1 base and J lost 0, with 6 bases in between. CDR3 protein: CATSRGRPNTGELFF. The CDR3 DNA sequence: TGTGCCACCAGCAGAGGGAGACCGAACACCGGGGAGCTGTTTTTT.

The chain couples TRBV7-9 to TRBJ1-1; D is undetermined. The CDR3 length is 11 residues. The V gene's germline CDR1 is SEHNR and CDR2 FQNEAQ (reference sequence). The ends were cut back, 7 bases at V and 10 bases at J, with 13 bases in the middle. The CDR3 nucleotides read TGTGCCAGCATGGAAGAGGCGCTAGCTTTCTTT. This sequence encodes CASMEEALAFF.

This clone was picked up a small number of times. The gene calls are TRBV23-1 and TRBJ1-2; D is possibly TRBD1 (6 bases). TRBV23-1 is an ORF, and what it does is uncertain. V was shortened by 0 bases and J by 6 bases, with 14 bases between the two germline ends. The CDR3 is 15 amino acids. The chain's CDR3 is CASSQSRFSGDGYTF. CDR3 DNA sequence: TGCGCCAGCAGTCAATCTCGTTTTTCAGGGGATGGCTACACCTTC.